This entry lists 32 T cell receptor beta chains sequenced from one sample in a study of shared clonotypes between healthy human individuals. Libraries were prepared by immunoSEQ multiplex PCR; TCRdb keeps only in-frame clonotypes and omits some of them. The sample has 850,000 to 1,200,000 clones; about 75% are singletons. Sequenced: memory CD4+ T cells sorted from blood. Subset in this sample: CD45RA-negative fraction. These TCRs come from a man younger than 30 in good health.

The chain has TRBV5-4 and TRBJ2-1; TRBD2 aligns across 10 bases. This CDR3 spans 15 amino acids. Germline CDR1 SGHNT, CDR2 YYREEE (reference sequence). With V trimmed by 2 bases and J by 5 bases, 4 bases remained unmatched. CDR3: CASSFSGGSHNEQFF. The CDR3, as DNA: TGTGCCAGCAGCTTTAGCGGGGGGTCCCACAATGAGCAGTTCTTC.

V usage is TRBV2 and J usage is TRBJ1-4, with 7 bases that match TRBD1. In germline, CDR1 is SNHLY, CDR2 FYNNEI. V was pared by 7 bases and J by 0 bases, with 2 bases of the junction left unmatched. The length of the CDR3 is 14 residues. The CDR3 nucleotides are TGTGCCAGCAAAACAGGGGCAACTAATGAAAAACTGTTTTTT. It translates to CASKTGATNEKLFF.

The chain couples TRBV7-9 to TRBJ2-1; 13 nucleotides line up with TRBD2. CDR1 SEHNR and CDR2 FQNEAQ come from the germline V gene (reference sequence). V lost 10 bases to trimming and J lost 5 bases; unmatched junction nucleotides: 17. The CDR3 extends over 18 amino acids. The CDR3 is CANFNRGAGTSGNNEQFF. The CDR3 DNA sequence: TGTGCCAACTTTAATAGGGGAGCCGGGACTAGCGGGAACAATGAGCAGTTCTTC.

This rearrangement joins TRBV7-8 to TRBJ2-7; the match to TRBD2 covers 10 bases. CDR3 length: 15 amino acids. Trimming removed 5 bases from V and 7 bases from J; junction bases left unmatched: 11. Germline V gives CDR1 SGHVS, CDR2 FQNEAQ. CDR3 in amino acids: CASSVQREGFREQYF. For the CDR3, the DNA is TGTGCCAGCAGCGTACAGCGGGAGGGGTTCAGAGAGCAGTACTTC. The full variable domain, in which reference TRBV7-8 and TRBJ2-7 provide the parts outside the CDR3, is GAGVSQSPRYKVAKRGQDVALRCDPISGHVSLFWYQQALGQGPEFLTYFQNEAQLDKSGLPSDRFFAERPEGSVSTLKIQRTQQEDSAVYLCASSVQREGFREQYFGPGTRLTVT.

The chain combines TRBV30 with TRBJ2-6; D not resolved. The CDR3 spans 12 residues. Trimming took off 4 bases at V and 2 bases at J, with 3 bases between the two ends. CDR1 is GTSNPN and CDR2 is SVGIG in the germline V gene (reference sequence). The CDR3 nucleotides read TGTGCCTGGACCGCTGGGGCCAACGTCCTGACTTTC. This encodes CAWTAGANVLTF. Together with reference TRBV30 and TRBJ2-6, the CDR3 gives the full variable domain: SQTIHQWPATLVQPVGSPLSLECTVEGTSNPNLYWYRQAAGRGLQLLFYSVGIGQISSEVPQNLSASRPQDRQFILSSKKLLLSDSGFYLCAWTAGANVLTFGAGSRLTVL.

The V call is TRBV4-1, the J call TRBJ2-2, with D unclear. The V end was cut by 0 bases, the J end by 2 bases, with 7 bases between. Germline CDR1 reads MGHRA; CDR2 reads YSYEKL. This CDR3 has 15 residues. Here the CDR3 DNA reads TGCGCCAGCAGCCAAGAACCAGTCAACACCGGGGAGCTGTTTTTT. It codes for CASSQEPVNTGELFF.

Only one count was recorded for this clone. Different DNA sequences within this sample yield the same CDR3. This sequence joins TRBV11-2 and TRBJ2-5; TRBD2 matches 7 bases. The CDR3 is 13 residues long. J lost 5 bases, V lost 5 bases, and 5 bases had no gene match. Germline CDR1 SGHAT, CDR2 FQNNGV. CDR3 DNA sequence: TGTGCCAGCAGCCCCCCCGGGAGGGAGACCCAGTACTTC. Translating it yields CASSPPGRETQYF.

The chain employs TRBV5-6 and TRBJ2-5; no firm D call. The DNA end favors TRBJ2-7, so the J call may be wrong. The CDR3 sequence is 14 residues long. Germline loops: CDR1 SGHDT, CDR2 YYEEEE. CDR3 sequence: CASSQLTLSYEQYF. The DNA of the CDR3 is TGTGCCAGCAGCCAACTGACATTGTCCTACGAGCAGTACTTC.

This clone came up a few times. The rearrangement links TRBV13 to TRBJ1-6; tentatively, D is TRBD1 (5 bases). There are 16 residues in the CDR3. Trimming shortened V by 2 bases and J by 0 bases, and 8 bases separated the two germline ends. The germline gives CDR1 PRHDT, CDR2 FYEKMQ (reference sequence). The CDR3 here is CASSLSGRSYNSPLHF. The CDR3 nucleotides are TGTGCCAGCAGCTTATCAGGGCGCTCCTATAATTCACCCCTCCACTTT. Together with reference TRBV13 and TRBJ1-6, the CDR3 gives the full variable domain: AAGVIQSPRHLIKEKRETATLKCYPIPRHDTVYWYQQGPGQDPQFLISFYEKMQSDKGSIPDRFSAQQFSDYHSELNMSSLELGDSALYFCASSLSGRSYNSPLHFGNGTRLTVT.

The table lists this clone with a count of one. The CDR3 is CASGEGFYNEQFF. The CDR3 DNA sequence: TGTGCCAGCGGGGAGGGCTTCTACAATGAGCAGTTCTTC. The V call is TRBV6-1, the J call TRBJ2-1; TRBD2 aligns across 7 bases. This CDR3 contains 13 residues. Germline V gene data show CDR1 as MNHNS and CDR2 as SASEGT. V shed 8 bases, J shed 3 bases, and the junction held 4 bases outside the gene matches.

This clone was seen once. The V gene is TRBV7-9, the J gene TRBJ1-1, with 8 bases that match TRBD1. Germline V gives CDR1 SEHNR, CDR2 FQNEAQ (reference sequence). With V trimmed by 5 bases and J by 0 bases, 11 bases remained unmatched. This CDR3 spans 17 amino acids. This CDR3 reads CASSPSRVGQVNTEAFF. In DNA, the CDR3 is TGTGCCAGCAGCCCATCAAGGGTGGGACAGGTGAACACTGAAGCTTTCTTT.

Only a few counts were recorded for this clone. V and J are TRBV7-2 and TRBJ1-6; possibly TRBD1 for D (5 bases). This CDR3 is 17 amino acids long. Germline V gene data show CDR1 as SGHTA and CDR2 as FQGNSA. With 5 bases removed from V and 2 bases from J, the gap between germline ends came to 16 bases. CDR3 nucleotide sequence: TGTGCCAGCAGCCAACAGGCCAGCACAACCTATAATTCACCCCTCCACTTT. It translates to CASSQQASTTYNSPLHF. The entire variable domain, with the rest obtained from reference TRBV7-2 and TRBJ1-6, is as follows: GAGVSQSPSNKVTEKGKDVELRCDPISGHTALYWYRQSLGQGLEFLIYFQGNSAPDKSGLPSDRFSAERTGGSVSTLTIQRTQQEDSAVYLCASSQQASTTYNSPLHFGNGTRLTVT.

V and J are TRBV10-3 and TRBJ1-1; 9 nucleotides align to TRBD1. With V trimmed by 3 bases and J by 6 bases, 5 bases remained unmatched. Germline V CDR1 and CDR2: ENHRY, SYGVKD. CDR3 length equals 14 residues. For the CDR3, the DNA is TGTGCCATCAGTGATATTACAGGGGGCCCTGAAGCTTTCTTT. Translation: CAISDITGGPEAFF.

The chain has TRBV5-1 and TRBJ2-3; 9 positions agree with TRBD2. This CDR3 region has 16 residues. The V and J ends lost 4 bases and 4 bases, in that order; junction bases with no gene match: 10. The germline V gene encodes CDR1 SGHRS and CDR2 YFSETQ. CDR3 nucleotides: TGCGCCAGCAGCGCCGAAGGGACTAGCTACGCAGATACGCAGTATTTT. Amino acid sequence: CASSAEGTSYADTQYF. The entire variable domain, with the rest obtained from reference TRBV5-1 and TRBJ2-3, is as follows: KAGVTQTPRYLIKTRGQQVTLSCSPISGHRSVSWYQQTPGQGLQFLFEYFSETQRNKGNFPGRFSGRQFSNSRSEMNVSTLELGDSALYLCASSAEGTSYADTQYFGPGTRLTVL.

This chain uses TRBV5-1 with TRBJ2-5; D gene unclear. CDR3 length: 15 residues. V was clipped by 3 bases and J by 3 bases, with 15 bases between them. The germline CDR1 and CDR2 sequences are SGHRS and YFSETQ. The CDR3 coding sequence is TGCGCCAGCAGCTGGCAGCAGGCGGCAAAAGAGACCCAGTACTTC. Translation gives CASSWQQAAKETQYF.

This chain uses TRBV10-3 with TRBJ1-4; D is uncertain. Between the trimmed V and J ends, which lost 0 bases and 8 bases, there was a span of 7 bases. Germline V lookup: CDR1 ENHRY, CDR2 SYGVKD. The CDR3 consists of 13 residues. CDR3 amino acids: CAISESVGEKLFF. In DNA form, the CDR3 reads TGTGCCATCAGTGAGTCTGTCGGGGAAAAACTGTTTTTT.

In nucleotides, the CDR3 is TGTGCCAGCAGCACCGGGACTAGCGGGACCGGGGAGCTGTTTTTT. The encoded protein is CASSTGTSGTGELFF. The V gene is TRBV5-4, the J gene TRBJ2-2; TRBD2 agrees at 12 bases. V was pared by 4 bases and J by 5 bases, with 3 bases of the junction left unmatched. Germline V lookup: CDR1 SGHNT, CDR2 YYREEE (reference sequence). CDR3 length: 15 amino acids. The whole variable domain, remainder taken from reference TRBV5-4 and TRBJ2-2, is ETGVTQSPTHLIKTRGQQVTLRCSSQSGHNTVSWYQQALGQGPQFIFQYYREEENGRGNFPPRFSGLQFPNYSSELNVNALELDDSALYLCASSTGTSGTGELFFGEGSRLTVL.

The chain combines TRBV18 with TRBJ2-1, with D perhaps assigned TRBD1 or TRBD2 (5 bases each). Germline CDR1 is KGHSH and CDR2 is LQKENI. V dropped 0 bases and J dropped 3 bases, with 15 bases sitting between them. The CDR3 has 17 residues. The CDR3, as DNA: TGTGCCAGCTCACCACCGAGGGGAGCGGACCACTACAATGAGCAGTTCTTC. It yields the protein CASSPPRGADHYNEQFF.

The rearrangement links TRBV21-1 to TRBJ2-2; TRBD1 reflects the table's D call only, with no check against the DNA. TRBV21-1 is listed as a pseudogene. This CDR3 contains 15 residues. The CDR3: CASPQTGSETGELFF. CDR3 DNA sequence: TGTGCCAGCCCCCAGACAGGGAGTGAGACCGGGGAGCTGTTTTTT.

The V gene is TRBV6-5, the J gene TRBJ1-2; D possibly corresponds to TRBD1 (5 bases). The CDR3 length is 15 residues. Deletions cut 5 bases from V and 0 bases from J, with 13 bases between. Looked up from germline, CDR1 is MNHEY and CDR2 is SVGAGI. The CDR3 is CASSPVGETNYGYTF. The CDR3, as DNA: TGTGCCAGCAGTCCCGTGGGGGAGACTAACTATGGCTACACCTTC.

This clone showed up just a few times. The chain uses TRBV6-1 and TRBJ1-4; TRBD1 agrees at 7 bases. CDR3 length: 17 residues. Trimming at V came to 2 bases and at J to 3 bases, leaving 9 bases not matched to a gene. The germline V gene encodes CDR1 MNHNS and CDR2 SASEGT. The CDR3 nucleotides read TGTGCCAGCAGTGAACCCAACTGGGGGACAGCTAATGAAAAACTGTTTTTT. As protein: CASSEPNWGTANEKLFF.

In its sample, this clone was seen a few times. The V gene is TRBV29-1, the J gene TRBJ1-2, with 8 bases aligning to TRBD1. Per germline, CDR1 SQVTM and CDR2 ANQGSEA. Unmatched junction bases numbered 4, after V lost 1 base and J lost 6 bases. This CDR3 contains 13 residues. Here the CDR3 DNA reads TGCAGCGTTGAAGTGGACAGGGAGCATGGCTACACCTTC. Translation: CSVEVDREHGYTF. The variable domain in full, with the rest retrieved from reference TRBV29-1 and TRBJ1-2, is SAVISQKPSRDICQRGTSLTIQCQVDSQVTMMFWYRQQPGQSLTLIATANQGSEATYESGFVIDKFPISRPNLTFSTLTVSNMSPEDSSIYLCSVEVDREHGYTFGSGTRLTVV.

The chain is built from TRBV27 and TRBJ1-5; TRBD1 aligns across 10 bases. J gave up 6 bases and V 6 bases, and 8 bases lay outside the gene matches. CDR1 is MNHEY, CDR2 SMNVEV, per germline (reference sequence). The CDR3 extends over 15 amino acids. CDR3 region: CASRTSTGGSQPQHF. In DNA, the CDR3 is TGTGCCAGCAGAACATCGACAGGGGGCTCTCAGCCCCAGCATTTT.

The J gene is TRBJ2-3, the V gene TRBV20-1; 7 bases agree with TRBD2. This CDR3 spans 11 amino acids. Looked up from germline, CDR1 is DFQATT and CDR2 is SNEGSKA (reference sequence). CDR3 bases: TGCGGGACTAAGATGGGCGATACGCAGTATTTT. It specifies CGTKMGDTQYF.

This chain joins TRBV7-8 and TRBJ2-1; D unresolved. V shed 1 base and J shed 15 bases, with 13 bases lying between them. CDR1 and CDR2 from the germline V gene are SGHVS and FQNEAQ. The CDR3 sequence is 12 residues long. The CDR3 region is CASSLDRLTAFF. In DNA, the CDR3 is TGTGCCAGCAGCTTAGATCGACTTACTGCGTTCTTC.

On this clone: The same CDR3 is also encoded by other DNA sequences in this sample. The CDR3 DNA reads TGCAGCGTTCTCGGTTTCTACGAGCAGTACTTC. Encoded protein: CSVLGFYEQYF. This chain connects TRBV29-1 to TRBJ2-7; D call uncertain. Germline V gene lookup returns CDR1 SQVTM and CDR2 ANQGSEA. Trimming removed 5 bases from V and 3 bases from J, with 8 bases in between. CDR3 size: 11 residues.

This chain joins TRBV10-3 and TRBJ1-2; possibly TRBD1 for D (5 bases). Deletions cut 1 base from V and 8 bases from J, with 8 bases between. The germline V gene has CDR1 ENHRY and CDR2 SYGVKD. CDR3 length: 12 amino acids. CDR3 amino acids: CAISELGDGYTF. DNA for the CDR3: TGTGCCATCAGTGAGTTGGGGGACGGCTACACCTTC.

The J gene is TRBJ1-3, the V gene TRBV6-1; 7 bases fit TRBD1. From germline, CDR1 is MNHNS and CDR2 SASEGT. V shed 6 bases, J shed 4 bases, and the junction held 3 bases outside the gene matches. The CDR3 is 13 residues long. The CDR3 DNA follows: TGTGCCAGCAGGAAGGGACAGGGAAACACCATATATTTT. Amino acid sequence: CASRKGQGNTIYF.

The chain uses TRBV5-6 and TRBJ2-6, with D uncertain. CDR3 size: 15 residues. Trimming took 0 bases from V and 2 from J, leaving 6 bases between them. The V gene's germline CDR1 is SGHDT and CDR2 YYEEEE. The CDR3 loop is CASSLDGTGANVLTF. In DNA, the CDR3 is TGTGCCAGCAGCTTGGATGGGACTGGGGCCAACGTCCTGACTTTC.

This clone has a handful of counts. CDR3 sequence: CASSLGQSGAIYGYTF. In DNA form, the CDR3 reads TGTGCCAGCAGCTTAGGGCAGTCAGGTGCTATCTATGGCTACACCTTC. The chain carries TRBV7-6 and TRBJ1-2; D unclear. CDR1 and CDR2 (germline): SGHVS, FNYEAQ. This CDR3 contains 16 residues. Trimming pared 1 base from V and 4 bases from J, leaving 16 bases between.

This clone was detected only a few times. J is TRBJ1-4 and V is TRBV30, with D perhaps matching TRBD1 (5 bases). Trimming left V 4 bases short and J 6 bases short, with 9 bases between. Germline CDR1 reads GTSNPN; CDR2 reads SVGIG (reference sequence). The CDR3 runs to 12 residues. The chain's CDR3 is CAWNAGYEKLFF. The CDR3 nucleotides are TGTGCCTGGAACGCAGGGTATGAAAAACTGTTTTTT.

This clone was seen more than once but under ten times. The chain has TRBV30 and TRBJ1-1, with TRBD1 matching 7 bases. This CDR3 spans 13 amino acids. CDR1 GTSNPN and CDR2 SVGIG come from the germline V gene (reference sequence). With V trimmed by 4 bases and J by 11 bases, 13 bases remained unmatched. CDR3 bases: TGTGCCTGGACAAGGACAGGATCTAGTACGGCTTTCTTT. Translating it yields CAWTRTGSSTAFF.